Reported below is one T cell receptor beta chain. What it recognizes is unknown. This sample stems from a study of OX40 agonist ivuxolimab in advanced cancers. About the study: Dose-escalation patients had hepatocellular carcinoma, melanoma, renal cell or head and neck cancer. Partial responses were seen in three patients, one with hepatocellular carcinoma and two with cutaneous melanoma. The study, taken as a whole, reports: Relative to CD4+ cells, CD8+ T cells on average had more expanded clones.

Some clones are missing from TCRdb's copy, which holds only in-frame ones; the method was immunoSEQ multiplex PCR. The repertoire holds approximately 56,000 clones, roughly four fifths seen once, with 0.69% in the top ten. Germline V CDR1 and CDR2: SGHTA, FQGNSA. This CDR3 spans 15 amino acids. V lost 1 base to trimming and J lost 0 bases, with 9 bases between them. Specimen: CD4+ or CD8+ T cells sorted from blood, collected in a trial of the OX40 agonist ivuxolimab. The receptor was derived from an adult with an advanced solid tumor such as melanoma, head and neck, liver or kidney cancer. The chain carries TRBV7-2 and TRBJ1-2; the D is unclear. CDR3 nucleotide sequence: TGTGCCAGCAGCTTAGTAGGGCAGGCTAACTATGGCTACACCTTC. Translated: CASSLVGQANYGYTF.